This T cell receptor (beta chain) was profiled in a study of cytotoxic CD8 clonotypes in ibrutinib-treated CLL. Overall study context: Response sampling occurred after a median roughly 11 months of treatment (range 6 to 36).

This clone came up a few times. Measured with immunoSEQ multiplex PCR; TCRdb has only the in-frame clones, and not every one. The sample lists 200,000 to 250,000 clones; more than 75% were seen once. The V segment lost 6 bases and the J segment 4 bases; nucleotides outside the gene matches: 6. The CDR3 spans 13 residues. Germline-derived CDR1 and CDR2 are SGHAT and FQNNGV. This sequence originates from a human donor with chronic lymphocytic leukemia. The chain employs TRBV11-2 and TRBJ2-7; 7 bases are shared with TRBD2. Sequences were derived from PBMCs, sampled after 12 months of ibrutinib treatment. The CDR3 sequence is CASRPSGAYEQYF. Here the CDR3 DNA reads TGTGCCAGCAGACCTAGCGGAGCATACGAGCAGTACTTC.